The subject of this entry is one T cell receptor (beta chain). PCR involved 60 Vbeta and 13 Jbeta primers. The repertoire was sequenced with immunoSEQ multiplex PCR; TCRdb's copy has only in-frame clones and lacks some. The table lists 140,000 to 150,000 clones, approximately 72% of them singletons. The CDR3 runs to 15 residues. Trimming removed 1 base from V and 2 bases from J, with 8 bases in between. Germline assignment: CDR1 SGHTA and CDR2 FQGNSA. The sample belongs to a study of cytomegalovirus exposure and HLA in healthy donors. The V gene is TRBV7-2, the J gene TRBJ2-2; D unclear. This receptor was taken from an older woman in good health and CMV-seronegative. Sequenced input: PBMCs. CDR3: CASSLGRINTGELFF. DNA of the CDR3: TGTGCCAGCAGCTTAGGTAGAATCAACACCGGGGAGCTGTTTTTT.